The 5 T cell receptor beta chains below all came from one sample that was sequenced in a study of blood T cell repertoires in COVID-19. Repertoires were generated with immunoSEQ multiplex PCR, while TCRdb's copy carries only in-frame clones and drops some. The repertoire holds fewer than 150,000 clones, with just under 90% as singletons. Specimen: peripheral blood. These receptors came from a woman older than 75 with acute or convalescent COVID-19.

The gene calls are TRBV12-3 or TRBV12-4 and TRBJ1-2; D may be TRBD1 (5 bases). CDR3 length: 12 residues. Deletions cut 6 bases from V and 5 bases from J, with 10 bases between. The CDR3 DNA sequence: TGTGCCAGCAGCTACAGGTTTTATGGCTACACCTTC. It yields the protein CASSYRFYGYTF.

The V gene is TRBV5-1, the J gene TRBJ1-1; 7 bases map to TRBD1. The CDR3 covers 14 residues. The trim removed 0 bases at V and 6 bases at J, leaving 5 bases unmatched. Germline CDR1 and CDR2: SGHRS and YFSETQ. The CDR3 protein is CASSLGQGISEAFF. In nucleotides, the CDR3 is TGCGCCAGCAGCTTGGGACAGGGTATTTCTGAAGCTTTCTTT.

The chain employs TRBV19 and TRBJ1-5; D is unresolved. This CDR3 has 19 residues. The germline V gene has CDR1 LNHDA and CDR2 SQIVND (reference sequence). V was cut by 3 bases and J by 2 bases, with 23 bases left in between. The CDR3 bases are TGTGCCAGTAGTATTCGGTCGAGGCGGTCTAGATTAGGCAATCAGCCCCAGCATTTT. Translated, it gives CASSIRSRRSRLGNQPQHF.

This chain connects TRBV2 to TRBJ2-1; TRBD2 is a possible D gene (6 bases). Germline V gene data show CDR1 as SNHLY and CDR2 as FYNNEI. The CDR3 sequence is 13 residues long. Trimming left V 0 bases short and J 9 bases short, with 9 bases between. Here the CDR3 DNA reads TGTGCCAGCAGTGAAGCGCCCGGGGGTGAGCAGTTCTTC. As protein: CASSEAPGGEQFF. Using reference TRBV2 and TRBJ2-1 for the parts outside the CDR3, the full variable domain is EPEVTQTPSHQVTQMGQEVILRCVPISNHLYFYWYRQILGQKVEFLVSFYNNEISEKSEIFDDQFSVERPDGSNFTLKIRSTKLEDSAMYFCASSEAPGGEQFFGPGTRLTVL.

The chain has TRBV6-1 and TRBJ2-5, with 7 nucleotides matching TRBD1. Germline V gives CDR1 MNHNS, CDR2 SASEGT. The V segment lost 3 bases and the J segment 1 base; nucleotides outside the gene matches: 5. This CDR3 has 15 residues. This CDR3 reads CASSDSGTAQETQYF. In DNA, the CDR3 is TGTGCCAGCAGTGATTCCGGGACAGCCCAAGAGACCCAGTACTTC.